This TCR beta chain was sequenced during a study of T cell repertoires in cytomegalovirus infection. Study-level information: From public TCR beta signatures came an indication of both CMV infection and matching HLA type. General observations from the study: The ex vivo response was dominated by HLA-C-restricted CMV-specific TCR beta clonotypes.

Via MiXCR, TCRdb re-called the reads, giving one row per CDR3 protein. The sample shows roughly 240,000 distinct CDR3 sequences, approximately 6.7% of them seen only once. There are many counts of this clonotype. Its antigen is not identified. This TCR derives from a human donor in good health (CMV status not recorded). Some clones in this sample may be carry-over from other donors' samples. Sequenced: PBMCs.

DNA of the CDR3: TGTGCCAGCAGCCCCCTGGGACTGGGCAATCAGCCCCAGCATTTT. This gives the protein CASSPLGLGNQPQHF. The chain carries TRBV6-2 or TRBV6-3 and TRBJ1-5, with D possibly TRBD1 on 5 matching bases. CDR3 length: 15 amino acids. Trimming took 6 bases from V and 2 from J, leaving 14 bases between them. CDR1 and CDR2 (germline): MNHEY, SVGEGT.